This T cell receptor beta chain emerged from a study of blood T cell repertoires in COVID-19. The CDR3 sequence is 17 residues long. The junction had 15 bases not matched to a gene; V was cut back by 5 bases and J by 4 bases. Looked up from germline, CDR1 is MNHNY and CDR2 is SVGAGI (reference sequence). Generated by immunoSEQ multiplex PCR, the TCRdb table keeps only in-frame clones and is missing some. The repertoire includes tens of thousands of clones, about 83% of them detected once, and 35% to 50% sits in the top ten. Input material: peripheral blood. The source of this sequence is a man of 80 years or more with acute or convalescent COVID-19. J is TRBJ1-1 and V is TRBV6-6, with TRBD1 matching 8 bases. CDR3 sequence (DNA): TGTGCCAGCAGTCCGAGGGACGCAGGGGGCGAGGGCACTGAAGCTTTCTTT. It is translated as CASSPRDAGGEGTEAFF.